These 3 T cell receptor beta chains were all obtained from the same sample, sequenced in a study of blood T cell repertoires in COVID-19. Sequencing was performed with immunoSEQ multiplex PCR; in TCRdb, only in-frame clones are kept and a portion is missing. The sample records 210,000 or so clones, 84% being singletons. Sequenced: peripheral blood. These receptors were obtained from a woman in her 70s with active or convalescent COVID-19.

The V gene is TRBV7-8, the J gene TRBJ2-1; no clear D gene. This CDR3 contains 13 residues. Trimming took off 3 bases at V and 0 bases at J, with 3 bases between the two ends. Germline V gives CDR1 SGHVS, CDR2 FQNEAQ. DNA of the CDR3: TGTGCCAGCAGCTTGAGCTCCTACAATGAGCAGTTCTTC. This sequence encodes CASSLSSYNEQFF.

J is TRBJ2-1 and V is TRBV27; 8 positions match TRBD1. Germline loops: CDR1 MNHEY, CDR2 SMNVEV (reference sequence). The CDR3 totals 13 residues. Losses at the gene ends were 6 bases for V and 8 bases for J; bases not matched to a gene: 6. The CDR3 region has the DNA TGTGCCAGCAGACTACAGGGGGTAGATGAGCAGTTCTTC. Its protein is CASRLQGVDEQFF.

The chain uses TRBV7-3 and TRBJ2-5, with 7 positions matching TRBD2. Per germline, CDR1 SGHTA and CDR2 FQGTGA. The CDR3 is made up of 14 amino acids. J was trimmed by 7 bases and V by 5 bases; bases with no gene match: 10. CDR3 bases: TGTGCCAGCAGCCCCGAGCGGGGTTGGTCGACCCAGTACTTC. Protein: CASSPERGWSTQYF.